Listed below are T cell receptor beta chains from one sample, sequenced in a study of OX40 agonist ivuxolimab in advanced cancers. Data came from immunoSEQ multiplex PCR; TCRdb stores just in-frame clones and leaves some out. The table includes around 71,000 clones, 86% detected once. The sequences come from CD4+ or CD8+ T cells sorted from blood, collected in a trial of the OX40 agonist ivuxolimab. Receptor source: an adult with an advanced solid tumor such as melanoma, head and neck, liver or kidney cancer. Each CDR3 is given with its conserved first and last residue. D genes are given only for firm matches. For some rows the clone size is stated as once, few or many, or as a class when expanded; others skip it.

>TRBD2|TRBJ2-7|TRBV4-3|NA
TGCGCCAGCAGCCAAGGAGCGGGGTTCTCCTACGAGCAGTACTTC
CASSQGAGFSYEQYF
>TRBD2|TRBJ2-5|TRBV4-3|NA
TGCGCCAGCAGCCAAGACTTGTCCGGGACTAGCGGGGTAAAAGGGACCCAGTACTTC
CASSQDLSGTSGVKGTQYF
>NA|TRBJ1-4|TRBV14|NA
TGTGCCAGCAGCCAAGGCTATGAAAAACTGTTTTTT
CASSQGYEKLFF
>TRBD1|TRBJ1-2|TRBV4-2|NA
TGTGCCAGCAGGTTCTTCGGGACAGGGAACTATGGCTACACCTTC
CASRFFGTGNYGYTF
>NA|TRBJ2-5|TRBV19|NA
TGTGCCAGTAGTCAGGACTACCTAGAGACCCAGTACTTC
CASSQDYLETQYF
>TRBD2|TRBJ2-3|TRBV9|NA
TGTGCCAGCAGCCCAACGGGACTAGCGGGAGGGCCGGATACGCAGTATTTT
CASSPTGLAGGPDTQYF
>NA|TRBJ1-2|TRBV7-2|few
TGTGCCAGCAGTTCCCCCGGGGTATTGGACTATGGCTACACCTTC
CASSSPGVLDYGYTF
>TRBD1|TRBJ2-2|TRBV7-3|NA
TGTGCCAGCAGCCCTCAGGGGGCCCTCACCGGGGAGCTGTTTTTT
CASSPQGALTGELFF
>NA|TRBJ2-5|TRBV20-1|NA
TGCAGTGCTAGGCAAGAGACCCAGTACTTC
CSARQETQYF
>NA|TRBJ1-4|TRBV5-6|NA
TGTGCCAGCAGCGTGAGAACAGGTCCCGCAACTAATGAAAAACTGTTTTTT
CASSVRTGPATNEKLFF
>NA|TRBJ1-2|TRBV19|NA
TGTGCCAGTAGTATTCCGGGAGGGTCGGACTATGGCTACACCTTC
CASSIPGGSDYGYTF
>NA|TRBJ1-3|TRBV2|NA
TGTGCCAGCAGTTCAGGACTCCCTGGAAACACCATATATTTT
CASSSGLPGNTIYF
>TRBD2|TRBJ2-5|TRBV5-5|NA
TGTGCCAGCAGCTTATCTAGCGGGAGACGTGAAGAGACCCAGTACTTC
CASSLSSGRREETQYF
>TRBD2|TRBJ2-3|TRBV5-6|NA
TGTGCCAGCAGCCCAGGACTAGCGGGAGGGCTTGCAGATACGCAGTATTTT
CASSPGLAGGLADTQYF
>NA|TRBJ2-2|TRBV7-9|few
TGTGCCAGCAGCGGGAGTGGGTCGAGGGGCGACACCGGGGAGCTGTTTTTT
CASSGSGSRGDTGELFF
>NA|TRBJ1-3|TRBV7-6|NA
TGTGCCAGCAGCTTAGATTTGGAAAATGGAAACACCATATATTTT
CASSLDLENGNTIYF
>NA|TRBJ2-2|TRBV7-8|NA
TGTGCCAGCAGCGCGATGGGGAACACCGGGGAGCTGTTTTTT
CASSAMGNTGELFF
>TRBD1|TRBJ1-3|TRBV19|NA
TGTGCCAGTAGTGTCGACAGGGGGAGAAACACCATATATTTT
CASSVDRGRNTIYF
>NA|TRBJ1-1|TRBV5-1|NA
TGCGCCAGCAGCGATACAGCGAACACTGAAGCTTTCTTT
CASSDTANTEAFF
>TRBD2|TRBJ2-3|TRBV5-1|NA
TGCGCCAGCAGCTTAGCGGGAGATAGCACAGATACGCAGTATTTT
CASSLAGDSTDTQYF
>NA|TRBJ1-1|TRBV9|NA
TGTGCCAGCAGCGCGCTGGGGAACACTGAAGCTTTCTTT
CASSALGNTEAFF
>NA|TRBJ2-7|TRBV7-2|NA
TGTGCCAGCAGCATCACAAACGTCGCCGAGCAGTACTTC
CASSITNVAEQYF
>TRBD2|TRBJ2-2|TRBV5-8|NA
TGTGCCAGCAGCTGGAGGGGGACTAGCGGGATGATGGACCGGGAGCTGTTTTTT
CASSWRGTSGMMDRELFF